Listed below are T cell receptor beta chains from one sample, sequenced in a study of cytomegalovirus exposure and HLA in healthy donors. Measured with immunoSEQ multiplex PCR; TCRdb has only the in-frame clones, and not every one. This table holds approximately 94,000 clones, about three quarters found once. The sample was PBMCs. The receptors shown here come from a man between 25 and 39 years old in good health and CMV-seropositive. The CDR3 runs from the conserved cysteine through the conserved F or W. D genes are given only for firm matches. Not every row has a clone size; where given, it reads once, few, many or a size class.

abundance: -; v_gene: TRBV6-4; j_gene: TRBJ2-3; d_gene: TRBD2; CDR3nt: TGTGCCAGCCGAAAAGAGACTAGCGGGGCAGATACGCAGTATTTT; CDR3aa: CASRKETSGADTQYF
abundance: -; v_gene: TRBV5-5; j_gene: TRBJ2-7; d_gene: TRBD1; CDR3nt: TGTGCCAGCAGCTACTCGACAGGGAGTCACGAGCAGTACTTC; CDR3aa: CASSYSTGSHEQYF
abundance: -; v_gene: TRBV6-5; j_gene: TRBJ2-5; d_gene: -; CDR3nt: TGTGCCAGCAGTTACTCAGGGAGGGAGACCCAGTACTTC; CDR3aa: CASSYSGRETQYF
abundance: -; v_gene: TRBV7-9; j_gene: TRBJ2-2; d_gene: -; CDR3nt: TGTGCCAGCAGCCCAAGGCAGGTGAACACCGGGGAGCTGTTTTTT; CDR3aa: CASSPRQVNTGELFF
abundance: -; v_gene: TRBV7-8; j_gene: TRBJ2-3; d_gene: -; CDR3nt: TGTGCCAGCAGCTTAGTATTATCCGTCAGGGATACGCAGTATTTT; CDR3aa: CASSLVLSVRDTQYF
abundance: -; v_gene: TRBV18; j_gene: TRBJ1-4; d_gene: -; CDR3nt: TGTGCCAGCTCACCCTCCCTTAATGAAAAACTGTTTTTT; CDR3aa: CASSPSLNEKLFF
abundance: once; v_gene: TRBV7-9; j_gene: TRBJ2-1; d_gene: -; CDR3nt: TGTGCCAGCAGCTTAGCGGCTAGCTATCCCTACAATGAGCAGTTCTTC; CDR3aa: CASSLAASYPYNEQFF
abundance: -; v_gene: TRBV9; j_gene: TRBJ2-7; d_gene: TRBD1; CDR3nt: TGTGCCAGCAGCGGACAGGGTGGTAGAAACGAGCAGTACTTC; CDR3aa: CASSGQGGRNEQYF
abundance: -; v_gene: TRBV9; j_gene: TRBJ2-1; d_gene: -; CDR3nt: TGTGCCAGCAGCGTGTCACCGTGGGTCGGGGGGGACAGTCCTGTCAATGAGCAGTTCTTC; CDR3aa: CASSVSPWVGGDSPVNEQFF
abundance: -; v_gene: TRBV14; j_gene: TRBJ1-1; d_gene: -; CDR3nt: TGTGCCAGCAGCCAAATAAGGGGGAACACTGAAGCTTTCTTT; CDR3aa: CASSQIRGNTEAFF
abundance: -; v_gene: TRBV19; j_gene: TRBJ1-5; d_gene: -; CDR3nt: TGTGCCAGTAGCCCCCCTCGCGGGGGCAATCAGCCCCAGCATTTT; CDR3aa: CASSPPRGGNQPQHF
abundance: -; v_gene: TRBV28; j_gene: TRBJ1-3; d_gene: -; CDR3nt: TGTGCCAGCAGTTTCCGTGCGGGGGCCCTCTTCTCTGGAAACACCATATATTTT; CDR3aa: CASSFRAGALFSGNTIYF
abundance: once; v_gene: TRBV5-1; j_gene: TRBJ1-1; d_gene: -; CDR3nt: TGCGCCAGCAGCTACCGGACAGACACTGAAGCTTTCTTT; CDR3aa: CASSYRTDTEAFF
abundance: -; v_gene: TRBV2; j_gene: TRBJ1-2; d_gene: TRBD1; CDR3nt: TGTGCCAGCAGTGAAGCAGGACAGGGAGGCTATGGCTACACCTTC; CDR3aa: CASSEAGQGGYGYTF